Listed here are 13 T cell receptor beta chains from one sample, sequenced in a study of shared clonotypes between healthy human individuals. Naive CD8 populations comprised CD45RO-negative cells positively selected for CCR7, excluding terminally differentiated effector memory CD45RA+ cells. Using immunoSEQ multiplex PCR, the repertoire was profiled, and TCRdb retains in-frame clones only, with some absent. Among a few hundred thousand clones listed, less than 97% were seen once. Sequenced sample: naive CD8+ T cells sorted from blood. The source is a woman aged 25 to 39 in good health.

This clone was seen once. V and J are TRBV28 and TRBJ1-6; perhaps TRBD1 as D (5 bases). V was clipped by 3 bases and J by 0 bases, with 18 bases between them. CDR1 is MDHEN and CDR2 is SYDVKM in the germline V gene. The CDR3 consists of 19 residues. DNA of the CDR3: TGTGCCAGCAGTTTCAGTGGGTCCGAGGGGAGCTCCTATAATTCACCCCTCCACTTT. This translates into CASSFSGSEGSSYNSPLHF.

This chain connects TRBV7-2 to TRBJ1-1; D gene ambiguous. Germline CDR1 is SGHTA and CDR2 is FQGNSA. Deletions cut 5 bases from V and 5 bases from J, with 15 bases between. This CDR3 comprises 14 residues. Here the CDR3 DNA reads TGTGCCAGCAGCCCCTCAAGTGTAGGGACTGAAGCTTTCTTT. Translated, it gives CASSPSSVGTEAFF.

The rearrangement joins TRBV5-1 to TRBJ2-7; no clear D. V shed 4 bases and J shed 0 bases, with 8 bases lying between them. The germline V gene has CDR1 SGHRS and CDR2 YFSETQ. The CDR3 has 13 residues. CDR3 nucleotides: TGCGCCAGCAGCGTGGCGAGCTCCTACGAGCAGTACTTC. Protein product: CASSVASSYEQYF.

V gene TRBV15 combines with J gene TRBJ1-4; no reliable D call. The germline CDR1 and CDR2 sequences are LNHNV and YYDKDF (reference sequence). V was clipped by 2 bases and J by 1 base, with 11 bases between them. The length of the CDR3 is 16 residues. The CDR3 reads CATSRFNTETNEKLFF. The CDR3 DNA follows: TGTGCCACCAGCAGATTTAATACAGAAACTAATGAAAAACTGTTTTTT. The entire variable domain, with the rest obtained from reference TRBV15 and TRBJ1-4, is as follows: DAMVIQNPRYQVTQFGKPVTLSCSQTLNHNVMYWYQQKSSQAPKLLFHYYDKDFNNEADTPDNFQSRRPNTSFCFLDIRSPGLGDTAMYLCATSRFNTETNEKLFFGSGTQLSVL.

Points on this clone: Other DNA sequences in the sample encode the same CDR3. This chain joins TRBV5-4 and TRBJ1-2; TRBD1 matches 8 bases. CDR1 SGHNT and CDR2 YYREEE come from the germline V gene (reference sequence). This CDR3 is 14 amino acids long. Trimming removed 0 bases from V and 4 bases from J; junction bases left unmatched: 2. In nucleotides, the CDR3 is TGTGCCAGCAGCTTGGACAGGGGGGGCTATGGCTACACCTTC. Translating gives CASSLDRGGYGYTF.

The V and J genes are TRBV5-6 and TRBJ2-3; 9 nucleotides agree with TRBD2. Trimming at V came to 1 base and at J to 1 base, leaving 1 base not matched to a gene. Germline CDR1 SGHDT, CDR2 YYEEEE. The CDR3 consists of 15 residues. The CDR3 bases are TGTGCCAGCAGCTTGTTAGCGGGAGGCACAGATACGCAGTATTTT. Translated, it gives CASSLLAGGTDTQYF.

The V gene is TRBV27, the J gene TRBJ1-2; 11 bases map to TRBD1. CDR1 is MNHEY and CDR2 is SMNVEV in the germline V gene (reference sequence). Trimming cost V 5 bases and J 5 bases; bases outside gene matches: 7. The CDR3 has 15 residues. Written as DNA, the CDR3 is TGTGCCAGCAGTCCCGGGACAGGGGGTCGATATGGCTACACCTTC. Encoded protein: CASSPGTGGRYGYTF.

The V and J genes are TRBV7-6 and TRBJ2-7; either TRBD1 or TRBD2 may fit D (5 bases each). The CDR3 is made up of 16 amino acids. Trimming removed 5 bases from V and 5 bases from J, with 22 bases in between. Germline V gene lookup returns CDR1 SGHVS and CDR2 FNYEAQ. CDR3 residues: CASSPGPGRGANEQYF. CDR3 DNA sequence: TGTGCCAGCAGCCCGGGTCCGGGGAGAGGGGCGAACGAGCAGTACTTC.

J is TRBJ1-4 and V is TRBV28; D perhaps matches TRBD1 (5 bases). The CDR3 contains 18 residues. Trimming removed 3 bases from V and 0 bases from J, with 17 bases in between. Germline CDR1 is MDHEN and CDR2 is SYDVKM. The CDR3 sequence is CASSFPLGQGATNEKLFF. CDR3 in DNA: TGTGCCAGCAGTTTCCCCTTAGGGCAGGGCGCAACTAATGAAAAACTGTTTTTT. Full variable domain (outside the CDR3, taken from reference TRBV28 and TRBJ1-4): DVKVTQSSRYLVKRTGEKVFLECVQDMDHENMFWYRQDPGLGLRLIYFSYDVKMKEKGDIPEGYSVSREKKERFSLILESASTNQTSMYLCASSFPLGQGATNEKLFFGSGTQLSVL.

This sequence joins TRBV5-1 and TRBJ2-1, with D unresolved. Looked up from germline, CDR1 is SGHRS and CDR2 is YFSETQ. V was shortened by 6 bases and J by 9 bases, with 19 bases between the two germline ends. The length of the CDR3 is 14 residues. DNA for the CDR3: TGCGCCAGCAACCCCGATGACTTGTTCAGTGAGCAGTTCTTC. It codes for CASNPDDLFSEQFF. Looking up the rest from reference TRBV5-1 and TRBJ2-1 gives the full variable domain: KAGVTQTPRYLIKTRGQQVTLSCSPISGHRSVSWYQQTPGQGLQFLFEYFSETQRNKGNFPGRFSGRQFSNSRSEMNVSTLELGDSALYLCASNPDDLFSEQFFGPGTRLTVL.

About this clone itself: Additional DNA sequences in this sample encode the identical CDR3. The CDR3 loop reads CASSPGTSGRGEQFF. In nucleotides, the CDR3 is TGTGCCAGCAGTCCGGGGACTAGCGGGAGGGGTGAGCAGTTCTTC. The rearrangement joins TRBV27 to TRBJ2-1; the match to TRBD2 covers 16 bases. Germline assignment: CDR1 MNHEY and CDR2 SMNVEV (reference sequence). This CDR3 is built from 15 residues. V gave up 5 bases and J gave up 9 bases; unmatched junction bases: 4.

This chain connects TRBV5-6 to TRBJ2-1; D might be TRBD1 (6 bases). CDR3 length: 14 residues. V was cut by 4 bases and J by 9 bases, with 17 bases left in between. The germline CDR1 and CDR2 sequences are SGHDT and YYEEEE. CDR3 residues: CASSTDRRRGEQFF. For the CDR3, the DNA is TGTGCCAGCAGCACTGACAGGAGAAGGGGTGAGCAGTTCTTC.

This chain joins TRBV7-9 and TRBJ2-3; D remains ambiguous. CDR1 and CDR2 (germline): SEHNR, FQNEAQ (reference sequence). The CDR3 has 16 residues. V lost 6 bases and J lost 2, with 18 bases in between. The CDR3 sequence: CASSQDGVRFTDTQYF. CDR3 nucleotide sequence: TGTGCCAGCAGTCAAGACGGTGTACGTTTCACAGATACGCAGTATTTT.